These 13 T cell receptor beta chains originate from one sample sequenced in a study of T cell clones after liver transplantation. Profiled with immunoSEQ multiplex PCR; TCRdb holds only in-frame clones, not every one. The repertoire holds over 60,000 clones, with over 70% as singletons. The sequencing used CD4+ T cells from blood, collected before liver transplant. The receptors originated from a human donor who received a liver transplant.

This chain links TRBV5-1 with TRBJ2-1, with 13 bases that match TRBD2. Germline loops: CDR1 SGHRS, CDR2 YFSETQ. This CDR3 contains 16 residues. The ends lost 2 bases at V and 8 bases at J; junction bases unmatched: 7. CDR3 nucleotide sequence: TGCGCCAGCAGCTTCACGGGACTAGCGGGAAGGGATGAGCAGTTCTTC. Translation gives CASSFTGLAGRDEQFF. Drawing the rest from reference TRBV5-1 and TRBJ2-1, the complete variable domain is KAGVTQTPRYLIKTRGQQVTLSCSPISGHRSVSWYQQTPGQGLQFLFEYFSETQRNKGNFPGRFSGRQFSNSRSEMNVSTLELGDSALYLCASSFTGLAGRDEQFFGPGTRLTVL.

The chain links TRBV5-1 to TRBJ2-1; TRBD1 aligns across 11 bases. The germline gives CDR1 SGHRS, CDR2 YFSETQ. This CDR3 region has 15 residues. V was clipped by 1 base and J by 7 bases; unmatched bases: 4. This CDR3 reads CASSLRTGGGNEQFF. CDR3 coding DNA: TGCGCCAGCAGCTTGAGGACAGGGGGCGGGAATGAGCAGTTCTTC.

This sequence joins TRBV19 and TRBJ2-5; possibly TRBD2 for D (6 bases). The CDR3 contains 14 residues. Deletions cut 2 bases from V and 6 bases from J, with 13 bases between. The V gene's germline CDR1 is LNHDA and CDR2 SQIVND (reference sequence). The CDR3 sequence: CASSIIGGLKTQYF. The DNA for the CDR3 is TGTGCCAGTAGTATAATCGGGGGATTGAAGACCCAGTACTTC.

The chain carries TRBV11-2 and TRBJ2-2; 10 nucleotides align to TRBD2. V lost 2 bases, J lost 5 bases, and 8 bases stayed unmatched. This CDR3 is built from 17 residues. The germline V gene encodes CDR1 SGHAT and CDR2 FQNNGV. CDR3 bases: TGTGCCAGCAGCTTACTAGCGGGAGTAGGAGGTACCGGGGAGCTGTTTTTT. Translating gives CASSLLAGVGGTGELFF.

V usage is TRBV10-2 and J usage is TRBJ1-1, with D hard to call. The CDR3 runs 16 residues. The V end was cut by 4 bases, the J end by 0 bases, with 15 bases between. The V gene's germline CDR1 is WSHSY and CDR2 SAAADI. The CDR3 protein is CASSGHMSGLNTEAFF. The CDR3 DNA sequence: TGCGCCAGCAGTGGGCATATGTCGGGATTGAACACTGAAGCTTTCTTT.

This chain joins TRBV9 and TRBJ1-1, with 8 bases identical to TRBD1. This CDR3 is 15 amino acids long. Trimming at V came to 3 bases and at J to 0 bases, leaving 4 bases not matched to a gene. Germline V lookup: CDR1 SGDLS, CDR2 YYNGEE. The CDR3 DNA reads as TGTGCCAGCAGCGCCACGGGACAGGTGAACACTGAAGCTTTCTTT. This gives the protein CASSATGQVNTEAFF.

DNA for the CDR3: TGTGCCAGCAGTCCACAGGGACTCCAACCAGATACGCAGTATTTT. It encodes CASSPQGLQPDTQYF. V and J are TRBV6-4 and TRBJ2-3; either TRBD1 or TRBD2 may supply D (6 bases each). Germline V gives CDR1 MRHNA, CDR2 SNTAGT. V was pared by 5 bases and J by 4 bases, with 16 bases between. The CDR3 sequence is 15 residues long.

CDR3 sequence (DNA): TGTGCCAGCAGTGAACAGGGTCTTAACACCGGGGAGCTGTTTTTT. Its protein product is CASSEQGLNTGELFF. V gene TRBV6-1 combines with J gene TRBJ2-2; TRBD1 is a possible D gene (5 bases). CDR1 and CDR2 from the germline V gene are MNHNS and SASEGT. The CDR3 has 15 amino acids. The V and J ends lost 2 bases and 2 bases respectively, with 9 bases between them.

This chain uses TRBV6-1 with TRBJ2-3; maybe TRBD2 (6 bases). V was clipped by 2 bases and J by 0 bases, with 12 bases between them. In germline, CDR1 is MNHNS, CDR2 SASEGT. This CDR3 has 16 residues. The CDR3: CASSERGGLSTDTQYF. CDR3 in DNA: TGTGCCAGCAGTGAAAGGGGAGGACTCAGCACAGATACGCAGTATTTT.

J is TRBJ2-1 and V is TRBV27; a possible D gene is TRBD2 (6 bases). V lost 6 bases and J 3 bases, leaving 21 bases between the germline ends. Germline CDR1 and CDR2: MNHEY and SMNVEV (reference sequence). This CDR3 region has 17 residues. The chain's CDR3 is CASSLRPGTSLYNEQFF. CDR3 nucleotide sequence: TGTGCCAGCAGCCTACGGCCCGGGACTTCTCTCTACAATGAGCAGTTCTTC.

This chain uses TRBV7-8 with TRBJ2-2; TRBD2 is a possible D gene (6 bases). Trimming took off 5 bases at V and 8 bases at J, with 18 bases between the two ends. The CDR3 sequence is 15 residues long. Germline V gene lookup returns CDR1 SGHVS and CDR2 FQNEAQ. The CDR3 DNA reads TGTGCCAGCAGCCACGGCAGGGTGGGGACTGGGGAGCTGTTTTTT. Protein product: CASSHGRVGTGELFF.

The chain joins TRBV18 to TRBJ2-5; 7 bases line up with TRBD1. V was clipped by 1 base and J by 3 bases; unmatched bases: 5. Germline CDR1 and CDR2: KGHSH and LQKENI. The CDR3 is made up of 15 amino acids. CDR3: CASSPQRGLKETQYF. The CDR3 DNA is TGTGCCAGCTCACCACAGAGGGGGCTTAAAGAGACCCAGTACTTC.

This clone occurred a few times. The V and J genes are TRBV7-6 and TRBJ1-1; no reliable D call. Germline CDR1 reads SGHVS; CDR2 reads FNYEAQ. Trimming pared 0 bases from V and 4 bases from J, leaving 12 bases between. The CDR3 has 15 residues. CDR3 sequence (DNA): TGTGCCAGCAGCTTAGCCCGAACAACTGGCACTGAAGCTTTCTTT. Protein sequence: CASSLARTTGTEAFF. The whole variable domain, filled in from reference TRBV7-6 and TRBJ1-1, reads GAGVSQSPRYKVTKRGQDVALRCDPISGHVSLYWYRQALGQGPEFLTYFNYEAQQDKSGLPNDRFSAERPEGSISTLTIQRTEQRDSAMYRCASSLARTTGTEAFFGQGTRLTVV.